This is a list of T cell receptor beta chains from one sample in a study of CD4+ T cells in melanoma. Profiling relied on immunoSEQ multiplex PCR, and the TCRdb table lists in-frame clones only, not all of them. This sample carries 10,000 or so clones, around 70% of them seen once, and the ten largest clones take 16%. What was sequenced was cells from a culture (not recorded whether cultured in vitro). All receptors derive from a human donor with melanoma. CDR3s include the opening cysteine and the closing phenylalanine or tryptophan. A D gene is named only where the DNA matches it firmly. Clone size is not always given. Where it is, it says once, few, many or a class for expanded clones.

abundance,j_gene,v_gene,d_gene,CDR3aa,CDR3nt
NA,TRBJ1-2,TRBV7-2,TRBD1,CASSLGAGTGGYTF,TGTGCCAGCAGCTTAGGCGCCGGGACAGGGGGCTACACCTTC
NA,TRBJ1-1,TRBV11-2,NA,CASSLVQVRRKTEAFF,TGTGCCAGCAGCTTGGTGCAGGTAAGACGAAAGACCGAAGCTTTCTTT
NA,TRBJ2-7,TRBV7-3,TRBD1,CASSLVGDRADEQYF,TGTGCCAGCAGCTTAGTTGGGGACAGGGCAGACGAGCAGTACTTC
NA,TRBJ2-3,TRBV19,TRBD1,CASRQGSTDTQYF,TGTGCCAGCCGACAGGGGAGCACAGATACGCAGTATTTT
NA,TRBJ1-5,TRBV23-1,NA,CASSQRDLNYSNQPQHF,TGCGCCAGCAGTCAACGCGATCTGAATTATAGCAATCAGCCCCAGCATTTT
few,TRBJ1-5,TRBV2,TRBD1,CASSEDSGGAKPQHF,TGTGCCAGCAGTGAAGATTCAGGGGGCGCGAAGCCCCAGCATTTT
NA,TRBJ1-2,TRBV30,TRBD1,CACPTGQDTYGYTF,TGTGCCTGCCCCACGGGACAGGACACCTATGGCTACACCTTC
NA,TRBJ1-2,TRBV9,TRBD1,CASSVFRDRGLGGSYGYTF,TGTGCCAGCAGCGTCTTTAGGGACAGGGGTCTCGGGGGTTCATATGGCTACACCTTC
NA,TRBJ1-2,TRBV15,NA,CATSKGIEANYGYTF,TGTGCCACCAGCAAAGGGATTGAGGCTAACTATGGCTACACCTTC
once,TRBJ2-1,TRBV5-1,TRBD1,CATALTQGAYNEQFF,TGCGCCACCGCGTTGACGCAGGGGGCCTACAATGAGCAGTTCTTC
few,TRBJ1-3,TRBV19,NA,CASTMIAYSGNTIYF,TGTGCCAGTACCATGATTGCTTATTCTGGAAACACCATATATTTT
NA,TRBJ2-5,TRBV27,NA,CASSPRGADLSETQYF,TGTGCCAGCAGTCCACGGGGGGCCGACCTTTCAGAGACCCAGTACTTC
once,TRBJ2-3,TRBV4-2,TRBD1,CASSLRQGASLDTQYF,TGTGCCAGCAGTCTTAGACAGGGGGCGAGTTTGGATACGCAGTATTTT
NA,TRBJ2-5,TRBV4-1,NA,CASSQIGARETQYF,TGCGCCAGCAGCCAGATAGGGGCCCGAGAGACCCAGTACTTC
NA,TRBJ2-5,TRBV11-2,TRBD2,CASSQRLAGYETQYF,TGTGCCAGCAGCCAACGACTAGCGGGGTACGAGACCCAGTACTTC
NA,TRBJ2-1,TRBV7-7,NA,CASSSSEGNEQFF,TGTGCCAGCAGCTCGTCCGAGGGGAATGAGCAGTTCTTC
NA,TRBJ2-7,TRBV4-2,TRBD2,CASSQDPSGGSYEQYF,TGTGCCAGCAGCCAAGATCCTAGCGGGGGGTCCTACGAGCAGTACTTC
NA,TRBJ2-2,TRBV5-1,NA,CASSFYGTGELFF,TGCGCCAGCAGCTTCTACGGCACCGGGGAGCTGTTTTTT
NA,TRBJ2-6,TRBV10-1,NA,CASSDGGTGANVLTF,TGCGCCAGCAGTGATGGGGGAACCGGGGCCAACGTCCTGACTTTC
NA,TRBJ1-5,TRBV19,TRBD1,CASTGQGGNRVVNQPQHF,TGTGCCAGCACAGGACAGGGGGGAAATCGAGTGGTCAATCAGCCCCAGCATTTT
NA,TRBJ1-2,TRBV7-9,NA,CASSKTTGATF,TGTGCCAGCAGCAAGACCACCGGGGCCACCTTC
NA,TRBJ1-1,TRBV7-2,NA,CASSHRGNRATEAFF,TGTGCCAGCAGCCATCGGGGGAATAGGGCCACTGAAGCTTTCTTT
NA,TRBJ1-2,TRBV29-1,TRBD1,CSVEVRTGGSYGYTF,TGCAGCGTTGAAGTCCGGACAGGGGGCTCCTATGGCTACACCTTC
NA,TRBJ2-7,TRBV5-4,NA,CASSLDNTYEQYF,TGTGCCAGCAGCTTGGACAACACTTACGAGCAGTACTTC
NA,TRBJ1-5,TRBV6-1,NA,CASSPSRGSGQPQHF,TGTGCCAGCAGTCCAAGTCGGGGTTCGGGTCAGCCCCAGCATTTT
once,TRBJ2-7,TRBV5-1,NA,CASRDFYEQYF,TGCGCCAGCAGGGATTTCTACGAGCAGTACTTC
NA,TRBJ2-2,TRBV6-5,NA,CASSYELGIGELFF,TGTGCCAGCAGTTACGAACTGGGGATCGGGGAGCTGTTTTTT
NA,TRBJ2-5,TRBV2,NA,CASSEPFLWTQYF,NA
few,TRBJ1-2,TRBV4-2,NA,CASSPGSEVYGYTF,TGTGCCAGCAGCCCTGGATCGGAAGTCTATGGCTACACCTTC
NA,TRBJ1-1,TRBV5-5,NA,CASSLLPQQNTEAFF,TGTGCCAGCAGCTTGTTACCACAGCAGAACACTGAAGCTTTCTTT
NA,TRBJ2-7,TRBV25-1,TRBD2,CASSEWEGGAGEQYF,TGTGCCAGCAGTGAATGGGAGGGCGGGGCTGGCGAGCAGTACTTC
NA,TRBJ2-6,TRBV5-1,NA,CASSLPPTSGANVLTF,TGCGCCAGCAGCTTGCCACCGACCTCTGGGGCCAACGTCCTGACTTTC
medium-sized,TRBJ1-2,TRBV5-4,TRBD1,CASSLGGPGGAKMYGYTF,TGTGCCAGCAGCTTGGGTGGGCCAGGGGGCGCGAAGATGTATGGCTACACCTTC
NA,TRBJ1-1,TRBV5-5,NA,CASSLLSDRSEAFF,TGTGCCAGCAGCTTGTTGTCAGATAGGTCTGAAGCTTTCTTT
once,TRBJ2-5,TRBV18,TRBD1,CASSPPDRGRKETQYF,TGTGCCAGCTCACCACCTGACAGGGGGCGGAAGGAGACCCAGTACTTC
few,TRBJ1-2,TRBV30,NA,CAWSGQGTNYGYTF,TGTGCCTGGAGTGGCCAGGGGACGAACTATGGCTACACCTTC
NA,TRBJ1-2,TRBV27,NA,CASSSAGQGFGYTF,TGTGCCAGCAGCTCCGCCGGTCAGGGGTTCGGCTACACCTTC
NA,TRBJ2-7,TRBV19,NA,CASSMARAREQYF,TGTGCCAGTAGTATGGCCCGGGCTCGGGAGCAGTACTTC
NA,TRBJ1-1,TRBV7-9,NA,CASSLQGRPNTEAFF,TGTGCCAGCAGCTTACAGGGACGGCCGAACACTGAAGCTTTCTTT
NA,TRBJ2-7,TRBV6-5,NA,CASSSRDASYEQYF,TGTGCCAGCAGCTCTCGGGACGCCTCCTACGAGCAGTACTTC
NA,TRBJ2-5,TRBV7-6,TRBD2,CASSTGLAGQETQYF,TGTGCCAGCAGCACGGGACTAGCGGGCCAAGAGACCCAGTACTTC
NA,TRBJ2-3,TRBV29-1,NA,CSVAGADTQYF,TGCAGCGTTGCAGGGGCAGATACGCAGTATTTT
NA,TRBJ2-3,TRBV11-3,TRBD1,CASSSGRQGRDTQYF,TGTGCCAGCAGCTCGGGAAGACAGGGCAGGGATACGCAGTATTTT
NA,TRBJ2-7,TRBV7-8,NA,CASGVRPGEQYF,TGTGCCAGCGGAGTACGCCCAGGGGAGCAGTACTTC
few,TRBJ1-2,TRBV4-2,NA,CASSQALYGYTF,TGTGCCAGCAGCCAGGCGTTATATGGCTACACCTTC
NA,TRBJ2-3,TRBV5-1,TRBD2,CASSSLILAVSTDTQYF,TGCGCCAGCAGCTCCCTAATTCTAGCGGTTAGCACAGATACGCAGTATTTT
once,TRBJ2-1,TRBV11-2,NA,CASSLGREYGDNEQFF,TGTGCCAGCAGCTTAGGCAGGGAGTATGGGGACAATGAGCAGTTCTTC
few,TRBJ1-2,TRBV6-5,TRBD1,CASSRQGHGYTF,TGTGCCAGCAGCAGACAGGGCCACGGCTACACCTTC
few,TRBJ1-5,TRBV30,NA,CAWSPDLNQPQHF,TGTGCCTGGAGTCCAGACTTGAATCAGCCCCAGCATTTT
few,TRBJ1-5,TRBV5-6,NA,CASSGGPNQPQHF,TGTGCCAGCAGCGGCGGACCCAATCAGCCCCAGCATTTT
NA,TRBJ1-2,TRBV18,TRBD1,CASSSIRDSNYGYTF,TGTGCCAGCTCATCAATCCGGGACAGCAACTATGGCTACACCTTC
NA,TRBJ2-1,TRBV7-2,NA,CASSLEAAKYVYEQFF,TGTGCCAGCAGCTTAGAAGCGGCCAAGTATGTCTATGAGCAGTTCTTC
NA,TRBJ2-1,TRBV7-3,NA,CASSSTGTASNEQFF,TGTGCCAGCAGCTCAACCGGGACTGCTTCGAATGAGCAGTTCTTC
once,TRBJ2-3,TRBV5-8,TRBD2,CANSGTAHTNTQYF,TGTGCCAACAGCGGGACTGCCCACACGAATACGCAGTATTTT
NA,TRBJ2-7,TRBV30,NA,CAWSVRARASSYEQYF,TGTGCCTGGAGTGTCCGGGCCAGGGCTAGCTCCTACGAGCAGTACTTC
NA,TRBJ1-1,TRBV29-1,NA,CSVTSTEAFF,TGCAGCGTGACCAGTACTGAAGCTTTCTTT
NA,TRBJ2-7,TRBV18,NA,CASSLRGSYEQYF,TGTGCCAGCTCACTAAGGGGGTCCTACGAGCAGTACTTC
NA,TRBJ1-1,TRBV10-3,NA,CAISESQDLNTEAFF,TGTGCCATCAGTGAGTCGCAGGATCTGAACACTGAAGCTTTCTTT
NA,TRBJ2-3,TRBV5-1,NA,CASSPGWVSTDTQYF,TGCGCCAGCAGCCCGGGGTGGGTTAGCACAGATACGCAGTATTTT
NA,TRBJ1-4,TRBV6-5,NA,CASSYSGIGNEKLFF,TGTGCCAGCAGTTACTCGGGAATTGGTAATGAAAAACTGTTTTTT